These 8 T cell receptor beta chains share one sample of origin, sequenced in a study of T cell repertoires in cytomegalovirus infection. TCRdb re-derived calls from the reads in MiXCR, one entry per CDR3 protein. The sample lists about 740,000 distinct CDR3 sequences, roughly 35% occurring once. The sequencing input was PBMCs. The receptor set was obtained from a human donor in good health (CMV status not recorded). Some clones in this sample may be carry-over from other donors' samples.

V gene TRBV11-2 combines with J gene TRBJ2-3; D gene unclear. The V end was cut by 3 bases, the J end by 2 bases, with 15 bases between. Per the germline V gene, CDR1 is SGHAT and CDR2 is FQNNGV. The CDR3 sequence is 16 residues long. CDR3 loop: CASSFRFPVPTDTQYF. In DNA form, the CDR3 reads TGTGCCAGCAGCTTCCGTTTCCCTGTCCCCACAGATACGCAGTATTTT.

This clonotype was detected only a few times. The V gene is TRBV19, the J gene TRBJ2-1; 12 bases are shared with TRBD2. The germline gives CDR1 LNHDA, CDR2 SQIVND (reference sequence). The V gene end was trimmed by 6 bases and the J gene end by 8 bases; junction bases not matched to a gene: 11. CDR3 length: 16 residues. CDR3 DNA: TGTGCCAGTAGCAAGGGGAGGCCTAGCGGGGGGGATGAGCAGTTCTTC. Translation: CASSKGRPSGGDEQFF. Using reference TRBV19 and TRBJ2-1 for the parts outside the CDR3, the full variable domain is DGGITQSPKYLFRKEGQNVTLSCEQNLNHDAMYWYRQDPGQGLRLIYYSQIVNDFQKGDIAEGYSVSREKKESFPLTVTSAQKNPTAFYLCASSKGRPSGGDEQFFGPGTRLTVL.

The chain recombines TRBV19 with TRBJ2-3, with D unresolved. Germline V gene sequence: CDR1 LNHDA, CDR2 SQIVND (reference sequence). V was shortened by 3 bases and J by 0 bases, with 10 bases between the two germline ends. The CDR3 spans 15 residues. CDR3 nucleotide sequence: TGTGCCAGTAGTATCGACACGAGAAGCACAGATACGCAGTATTTT. Its translation is CASSIDTRSTDTQYF. The variable domain in full, with the rest retrieved from reference TRBV19 and TRBJ2-3, is DGGITQSPKYLFRKEGQNVTLSCEQNLNHDAMYWYRQDPGQGLRLIYYSQIVNDFQKGDIAEGYSVSREKKESFPLTVTSAQKNPTAFYLCASSIDTRSTDTQYFGPGTRLTVL.

This clonotype was seen a handful of times. The genes are TRBV27 and TRBJ2-7; D possibly corresponds to TRBD1 (5 bases). Per germline, CDR1 MNHEY and CDR2 SMNVEV (reference sequence). The CDR3 covers 12 residues. Trimming shortened V by 5 bases and J by 5 bases, and 10 bases separated the two germline ends. This CDR3 reads CASSKWGHEQYF. Here the CDR3 DNA reads TGTGCCAGCAGTAAGTGGGGCCACGAGCAGTACTTC.

Only a few counts were recorded for this clonotype. The chain combines TRBV7-8 with TRBJ1-2; D is ambiguous. This CDR3 has 14 residues. Trimming pared 1 base from V and 2 bases from J, leaving 8 bases between. In germline, CDR1 is SGHVS, CDR2 FQNEAQ. The CDR3 nucleotides read TGTGCCAGCAGCTTAGTGGGTACGAACTATGGCTACACCTTC. It yields the protein CASSLVGTNYGYTF.

Notes on this clonotype: An end of the junction does not agree with germline; a read error may underlie this. This rearrangement joins TRBV5-3 to TRBJ2-5; D ambiguous. TRBV5-3 is an ORF, and what it does is uncertain. The CDR3 sequence is 13 residues long. In DNA, the CDR3 is TGTGCCAGCAGCTTGTGGGACCAAGAGACCCAGTACTTC. It encodes CASSLWDQETQYF.

As concerns this clonotype: A much larger clone is a single base away; this may be a read error. V usage is TRBV7-2 and J usage is TRBJ2-1; D call uncertain. The length of the CDR3 is 11 residues. Trimming cost V 5 bases and J 7 bases, with 6 bases left between them. From germline, CDR1 is SGHTA and CDR2 FQGNSA. CDR3 nucleotide sequence: TGTGCCAGCAGCCCGTGGAATGAGCAGTTCTTC. Protein: CASSPWNEQFF.

This chain uses TRBV20-1 with TRBJ2-1, with D perhaps given as TRBD1 or TRBD2 (6 bases each). The germline CDR1 and CDR2 sequences are DFQATT and SNEGSKA (reference sequence). The CDR3 has 15 amino acids. Trimming cost V 6 bases and J 15 bases, with 30 bases left between them. The CDR3 DNA reads as TGCAGTGCGTCGCTCCCACTGAGGGGGGACGATATGGGGTTCTTC. Encoded protein: CSASLPLRGDDMGFF.